A single sample gave rise to the 4 T cell receptor beta chains below, sequenced in a study of blood T cells in healthy people across ages. A second PCR, run for about 6 to 11 cycles, used a sample-barcoded 5' primer plus a J-beta primer mix. TCRdb redid the calling of the 5' RACE reads with MiXCR, one entry per CDR3 protein. Seen here are approximately 800,000 distinct CDR3 sequences, roughly 40% observed once, and the top ten hold approximately 13%. Sample: blood. Receptors originate from a man aged 18 to 29 in good health.

The genes are TRBV28 and TRBJ2-1; D may correspond to TRBD1 or TRBD2 (6 bases each). CDR1 MDHEN and CDR2 SYDVKM come from the germline V gene. Trimming pared 7 bases from V and 9 bases from J, leaving 10 bases between. The CDR3 sequence is 11 residues long. CDR3 amino acids: CASTRGLEQFF. For the CDR3, the DNA is TGTGCCAGCACCCGGGGGCTTGAGCAGTTCTTC.

This chain uses TRBV20-1 with TRBJ2-3; the match to TRBD2 covers 11 bases. This CDR3 has 14 residues. V shed 6 bases and J 4 bases; nucleotides not matched to a gene: 6. The germline CDR1 and CDR2 sequences are DFQATT and SNEGSKA (reference sequence). CDR3 nucleotides: TGCAGTGCGCCCCTAGCGGGGGGTCCAGATACGCAGTATTTT. This gives the protein CSAPLAGGPDTQYF.

The chain recombines TRBV6-2 or TRBV6-3 with TRBJ2-6; TRBD1 or TRBD2 may be the D gene (5 bases each). Trimming removed 5 bases at V and 0 bases at J, with 14 bases between. This CDR3 is 17 amino acids long. CDR1 MNHEY and CDR2 SVGEGT come from the germline V gene. CDR3 sequence (DNA): TGTGCCAGCAGTGGGACGGCGGATAACTCTGGGGCCAACGTCCTGACTTTC. Its translation is CASSGTADNSGANVLTF.

This clonotype came up once. The CDR3 reads CASSQDPAQPSTDTQYF. The CDR3 DNA reads as TGCGCCAGCAGCCAAGATCCGGCGCAGCCTAGCACAGATACGCAGTATTTT. This sequence joins TRBV4-1 and TRBJ2-3, with D unresolved. The V gene's germline CDR1 is MGHRA and CDR2 YSYEKL. Trimming took off 0 bases at V and 0 bases at J, with 13 bases between the two ends. This CDR3 contains 17 residues.